These 4 T cell receptor beta chains share one sample of origin, sequenced in a study of blood T cell repertoires in COVID-19. Profiled with immunoSEQ multiplex PCR; TCRdb holds only in-frame clones, not every one. The table shows over 85,000 clones, with about 87% occurring only once. The specimen was peripheral blood. These TCRs come from a man in his fifties or sixties with active or convalescent COVID-19.

The gene calls are TRBV7-2 and TRBJ1-1; the D is unclear. From germline, CDR1 is SGHTA and CDR2 FQGNSA. Trimming removed 2 bases from V and 1 base from J, with 17 bases in between. The CDR3 has 17 residues. CDR3: CASSLRAGRDTNTEAFF. The CDR3 bases are TGTGCCAGCAGCTTAAGAGCAGGCCGAGATACGAACACTGAAGCTTTCTTT.

J is TRBJ2-2 and V is TRBV7-9; 8 positions agree with TRBD1. Looked up from germline, CDR1 is SEHNR and CDR2 is FQNEAQ (reference sequence). V was pared by 3 bases and J by 5 bases, with 8 bases of the junction left unmatched. This CDR3 has 16 amino acids. The CDR3 loop is CASSFYQGAGTGELFF. The DNA of the CDR3 is TGTGCCAGCAGCTTTTACCAGGGGGCAGGTACCGGGGAGCTGTTTTTT.

The V gene is TRBV3-1 (or the pseudogene TRBV3-2), the J gene TRBJ1-6; no clear D. Germline V CDR1 and CDR2: LGHDT, YNNKEL (reference sequence). V shed 4 bases and J shed 9 bases, with 10 bases lying between them. This CDR3 region has 13 residues. This chain's CDR3 is CASSPDPSSPLHF. CDR3 in DNA: TGTGCCAGCAGCCCAGACCCCAGTTCACCCCTCCACTTT.

The chain employs TRBV7-9 and TRBJ1-1; no firm D call. Germline V lookup: CDR1 SEHNR, CDR2 FQNEAQ (reference sequence). The CDR3 extends over 13 amino acids. V lost 5 bases, J lost 2 bases, and 9 bases lay in between. CDR3 DNA sequence: TGTGCCAGCAGCCAGAGACTTAACACTGAAGCTTTCTTT. Translating gives CASSQRLNTEAFF.